This T cell receptor (beta chain) was retrieved from a study of T cell responses to AZD1222 COVID-19 vaccine. The V gene's germline CDR1 is SGHAT and CDR2 FQNNGV. The CDR3 length is 16 residues. V shed 4 bases and J shed 8 bases, with 23 bases lying between them. Assay: immunoSEQ multiplex PCR; the TCRdb copy retains only in-frame clones and omits some. This table holds roughly 100,000 clones, 90% to 95% found once. The receptor comes from an adult in good health. The chain couples TRBV11-2 to TRBJ1-2; D gene ambiguous. The sample in question was peripheral blood, obtained on day 0 of AZD1222 vaccination. In nucleotides, the CDR3 is TGTGCCAGCAGCTCCCGTTTAACATCGCGACTGATAGGCTACACCTTC. This translates into CASSSRLTSRLIGYTF.